Detailed here is one TCR beta chain. Its target antigen remains unknown. Nothing much larger sits one base from this clone, and base qualities are not available. The germline V gene yields SGHNT for CDR1 and YENEEA for CDR2. The CDR3 spans 12 residues, from the cysteine through the phenylalanine. Left in the record is the CDR3 DNA by itself, 36 bases read in frame from the first base. For this chain, trimming is 4 bases at the V end and 8 bases at the J end, and the number of junction bases without a gene match is 2. Samples from volunteer blood donors who had recovered from COVID-19 were contributed by a second Seattle source. The collaborating institutions used their own protocols to collect whole blood in K2EDTA tubes. For TCRbeta analysis, collaborator samples were shipped as frozen whole blood, as isolated PBMCs, or as DNA extracted from either sample type. This sample was included in a study of blood T cell repertoires in COVID-19 (dated by TCRdb to 2019 to 2021). In the study overall: Samples from collaborators originated in the United States, Italy and Spain and spanned both the acute and convalescent phases of COVID-19. Nearly every sample came with metadata listing a de-identified subject ID, COVID-19 status, age in years and sex. Subjects who had been exposed to COVID-19, were actively infected with it, or had recovered from it provided the deeply sampled blood TCRbeta repertoires that made up the dataset. HLA class I and class II types, where available, came from metadata supplied by the sample provider rather than from assay-based typing. The repertoires were made available in a free public database intended to serve as a resource for research on the immune response to SARS-CoV-2. The samples were drawn from the first 160 participants of the ongoing ImmuneRACE study and from some 1,300 subjects provided by 6 global collaborators. The material from the prospective study consisted of cDNA or gDNA derived from T cells, B-cell-depleted T cells, or PBMCs. The investigation overall reported the following: The amount of clinical and demographic metadata varied by source and participant and was provided uncurated.

TCRbeta CDR3 regions were amplified from genomic DNA using the immunoSEQ Assay, a bias-controlled multiplex PCR. Per the authors' processing: Nucleated cell counts per sample were estimated from amplification of reference gene primers within the assay. To quantify the absolute abundance of each unique TCRbeta CDR3 rearrangement, sequence reads were collapsed and filtered. Productive Simpson clonality was computed per sample as the square root of Simpson's diversity index over productive rearrangements. TCRdb mirrors the immuneACCESS table, restricted to in-frame sequences. Some clones are absent from its copies; in checked studies, under half trace to an unresolved V gene, and the reason for the others is unknown. For V, J and clone size, that table is used; D and trimming come from the DNA. This sample gives about 300,000 clones in total; about nine tenths of them show up just once. Together, the top ten hold about 1.6% of the sample.

Material: peripheral blood. This sequence was found in a woman in her thirties or forties who had recovered from COVID-19. The chain is encoded by TRBV11-3 joined to TRBJ2-1, with 7 central nucleotides matching TRBD1. CDR3 region: CASSSTGDEQFF. The DNA sequence is TGTGCCAGCAGCTCAACAGGGGATGAGCAGTTCTTC.